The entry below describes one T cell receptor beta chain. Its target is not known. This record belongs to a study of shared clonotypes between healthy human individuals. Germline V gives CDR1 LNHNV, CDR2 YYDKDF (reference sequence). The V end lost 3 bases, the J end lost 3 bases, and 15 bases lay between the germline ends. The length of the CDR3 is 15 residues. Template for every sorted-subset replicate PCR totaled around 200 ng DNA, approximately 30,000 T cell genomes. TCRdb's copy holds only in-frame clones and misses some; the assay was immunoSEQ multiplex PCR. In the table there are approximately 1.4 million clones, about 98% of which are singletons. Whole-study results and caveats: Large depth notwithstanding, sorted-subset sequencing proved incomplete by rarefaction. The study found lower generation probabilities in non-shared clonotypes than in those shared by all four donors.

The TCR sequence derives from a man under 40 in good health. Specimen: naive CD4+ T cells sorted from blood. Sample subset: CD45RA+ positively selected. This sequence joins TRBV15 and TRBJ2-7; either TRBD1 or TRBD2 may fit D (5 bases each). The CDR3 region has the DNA TGTGCCACCAGCAGGGGGGTAAACCCAGACTACGAGCAGTACTTC. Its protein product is CATSRGVNPDYEQYF.